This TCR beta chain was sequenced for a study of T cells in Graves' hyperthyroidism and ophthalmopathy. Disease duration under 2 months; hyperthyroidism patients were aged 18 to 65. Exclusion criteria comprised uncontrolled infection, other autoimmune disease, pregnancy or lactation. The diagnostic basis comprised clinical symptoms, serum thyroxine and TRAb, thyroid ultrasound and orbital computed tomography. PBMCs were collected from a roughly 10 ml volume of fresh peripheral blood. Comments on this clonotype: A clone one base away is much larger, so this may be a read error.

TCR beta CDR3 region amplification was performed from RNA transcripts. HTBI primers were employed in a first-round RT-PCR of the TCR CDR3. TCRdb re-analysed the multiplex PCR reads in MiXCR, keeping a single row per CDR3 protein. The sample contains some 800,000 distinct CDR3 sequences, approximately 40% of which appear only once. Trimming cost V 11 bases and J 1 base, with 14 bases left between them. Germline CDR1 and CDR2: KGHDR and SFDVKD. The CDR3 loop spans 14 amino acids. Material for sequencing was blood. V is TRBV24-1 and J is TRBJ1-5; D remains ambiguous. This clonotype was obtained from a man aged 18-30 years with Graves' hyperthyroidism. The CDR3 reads CARSLRRSNQPQHF. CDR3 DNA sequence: TGTGCCAGGAGTTTAAGGAGGAGCAATCAGCCCCAGCATTTT.